This T cell receptor (beta chain) was identified in a study of blood T cell repertoires in COVID-19. In germline, CDR1 is LNHDA, CDR2 SQIVND (reference sequence). CDR3 length: 15 amino acids. Trimming pared 5 bases from V and 2 bases from J, leaving 10 bases between. Participants' own reports of clinical history determined their cohort assignment. The study counted Cohort 3 donors as recovered given two negative PCRs, clearance, or symptom resolution. The data were produced by immunoSEQ multiplex PCR, yet TCRdb's version contains in-frame clones alone and is incomplete. The data hold roughly 200,000 clones, with roughly 82% observed a single time. On this clone itself: Other DNA sequences within the sample encode an identical CDR3.

This receptor was identified in a man in his forties or fifties who had recovered from COVID-19. This sequence joins TRBV19 and TRBJ2-6; D possibly corresponds to TRBD1 (6 bases). The sample consisted of PBMCs or T cells enriched from blood (not recorded which). CDR3 in amino acids: CASSLQGTGANVLTF. CDR3 sequence (DNA): TGTGCCAGTAGTCTACAGGGAACTGGGGCCAACGTCCTGACTTTC.